The clone carrying this T cell receptor (beta chain) has just a few counts. These data come from a study of blood T cell repertoires in COVID-19. The wider study: Italy, Spain and the United States were the sources of the convalescent and acute COVID-19 samples. Sources were T cells, B-cell-depleted T cells, or PBMCs; the material itself was cDNA or gDNA.

V gave up 5 bases and J gave up 7 bases, with 20 bases separating them. The CDR3 runs to 15 residues. Germline V lookup: CDR1 SGHAT, CDR2 FQNNGV. Original data processing: Amplification of reference gene primers provided the estimated nucleated cell counts. Here immunoSEQ multiplex PCR was the method, and the copy in TCRdb shows in-frame clones only, minus some. V, J and clone size are those of that table, while D and trimming were read from the DNA. The table records about 180,000 clones, 80% to 90% of them present only once. Material for sequencing was peripheral blood. The V and J genes are TRBV11-2 and TRBJ1-2; D remains ambiguous. The receptor's source is a man aged 18-30 years who had recovered from COVID-19. CDR3 loop: CASSTPGVGRPGYTF. CDR3 sequence (DNA): TGTGCCAGCAGCACCCCCGGGGTGGGCAGACCTGGCTACACCTTC.